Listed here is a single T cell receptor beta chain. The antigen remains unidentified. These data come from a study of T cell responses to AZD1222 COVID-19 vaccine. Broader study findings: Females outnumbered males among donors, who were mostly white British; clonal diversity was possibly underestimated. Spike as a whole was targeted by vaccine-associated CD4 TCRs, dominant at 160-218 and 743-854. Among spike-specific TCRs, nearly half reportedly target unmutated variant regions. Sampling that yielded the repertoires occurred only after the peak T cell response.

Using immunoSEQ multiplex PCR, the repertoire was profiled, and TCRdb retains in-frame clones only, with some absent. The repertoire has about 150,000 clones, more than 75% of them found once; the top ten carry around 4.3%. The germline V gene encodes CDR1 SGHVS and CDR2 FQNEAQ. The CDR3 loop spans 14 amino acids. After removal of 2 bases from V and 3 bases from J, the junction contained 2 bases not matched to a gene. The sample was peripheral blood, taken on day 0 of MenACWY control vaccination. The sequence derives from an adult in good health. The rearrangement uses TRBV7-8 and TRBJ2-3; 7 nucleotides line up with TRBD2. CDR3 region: CASSLSGVTDTQYF. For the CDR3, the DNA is TGTGCCAGCAGCTTAAGCGGGGTGACAGATACGCAGTATTTT.